The text below deals with one T cell receptor (beta chain). Its target is not known. The sample carries other DNA sequences with the same CDR3. The germline V gene has CDR1 LNHDA and CDR2 SQIVND (reference sequence). This CDR3 is built from 12 residues. Trimming removed 2 bases at V and 6 bases at J, with 6 bases between. Libraries were prepared by immunoSEQ multiplex PCR; TCRdb keeps only in-frame clonotypes and omits some of them. The sample lists roughly 1,600,000 clones, 97% to 99% occurring once. This record comes from a study of shared clonotypes between healthy human individuals. Points from the study as a whole: Researchers found naive subsets generally carried larger estimated richness than memory subsets.

Adult donors, all healthy and HIV-negative, had no recent acute infections or vaccinations. All of the donors resided in Nashville, Tennessee, and each was a Caucasian adult. From CD4+ cells came CD45RA+ naive and CD45RA-negative memory subsets. The source material was naive CD4+ T cells sorted from blood. Subset noted: CD45RA+ positively selected. The V call is TRBV19, the J call TRBJ2-3, with D unclear. This receptor was taken from a man under 40 in good health. The CDR3, as DNA: TGTGCCAGTAGTATATCCCCGGATACGCAGTATTTT. Translated, it gives CASSISPDTQYF.